This entry lists 26 T cell receptor beta chains sequenced from one sample in a study of blood T cell repertoires in COVID-19. Libraries were prepared by immunoSEQ multiplex PCR; TCRdb keeps only in-frame clonotypes and omits some of them. Of around 24,000 clones listed, 77% are singletons. The sample consisted of peripheral blood. Every receptor here comes from a man aged 80 or over with active or convalescent COVID-19.

This chain uses TRBV7-2 with TRBJ1-1; D possibly corresponds to TRBD1 (5 bases). Germline-derived CDR1 and CDR2 are SGHTA and FQGNSA. The germline V and J ends were trimmed by 4 bases and 4 bases, with 10 bases remaining between them. This CDR3 comprises 13 residues. Here the CDR3 reads CASSSRGSTEAFF. The CDR3 coding sequence is TGTGCCAGCAGCTCCCGGGGGTCCACTGAAGCTTTCTTT. Full variable domain (outside the CDR3, taken from reference TRBV7-2 and TRBJ1-1): GAGVSQSPSNKVTEKGKDVELRCDPISGHTALYWYRQSLGQGLEFLIYFQGNSAPDKSGLPSDRFSAERTGGSVSTLTIQRTQQEDSAVYLCASSSRGSTEAFFGQGTRLTVV.

The chain combines TRBV28 with TRBJ2-3; 8 nucleotides align to TRBD2. Germline CDR1 and CDR2: MDHEN and SYDVKM. CDR3 length: 13 amino acids. V shed 8 bases, J shed 4 bases, and the junction held 5 bases outside the gene matches. The CDR3 is CASSTGGSDTQYF. CDR3 nucleotides: TGTGCCAGCTCCACGGGAGGGTCAGATACGCAGTATTTT.

This chain links TRBV19 with TRBJ1-1, with a weak D call TRBD1 (6 bases). The V gene lost 5 bases and the J gene lost 3 bases, with 16 bases spanning the gap. The germline gives CDR1 LNHDA, CDR2 SQIVND (reference sequence). The CDR3 loop spans 15 amino acids. CDR3 in DNA: TGTGCCAGTAGTTCCTCCCCAGGGGCCTACACTGAAGCTTTCTTT. It is translated as CASSSSPGAYTEAFF.

This clone was picked up a small number of times. V and J are TRBV27 and TRBJ2-7; 8 nucleotides align to TRBD1. The CDR3 is 15 residues long. The germline V gene encodes CDR1 MNHEY and CDR2 SMNVEV (reference sequence). Trimming took 6 bases from V and 2 from J; bases not matched to a gene: 9. CDR3 sequence (DNA): TGTGCCAGCAGAATAACAGGGGGAACCACCTACGAGCAGTACTTC. Translated, it gives CASRITGGTTYEQYF.

CDR3 nucleotides: TGTGCCAGTAGTATCCCCCCCTCGAACACTGAAGCTTTCTTT. This translates into CASSIPPSNTEAFF. This rearrangement joins TRBV19 to TRBJ1-1; D gene uncertain. The germline V and J ends were trimmed by 3 bases and 1 base, with 9 bases remaining between them. The length of the CDR3 is 14 residues. Germline V gives CDR1 LNHDA, CDR2 SQIVND (reference sequence).

The rearrangement joins TRBV10-3 to TRBJ2-2; D unclear. V lost 3 bases, J lost 7 bases, and 9 bases lay in between. The CDR3 sequence is 13 residues long. The germline V gene has CDR1 ENHRY and CDR2 SYGVKD. The CDR3 here is CAISDPSIGELFF. The CDR3 nucleotides are TGTGCCATCAGTGACCCCAGTATCGGGGAGCTGTTTTTT.

This rearrangement joins TRBV4-2 to TRBJ1-3; D is ambiguous. CDR1 is LGHNA, CDR2 YNFKEQ, per germline. The CDR3 runs to 14 residues. Trimming stripped 4 bases from V and 2 bases from J, with 9 bases between. This CDR3 reads CASSRPGTGNTIYF. For the CDR3, the DNA is TGTGCCAGCAGCCGTCCGGGGACTGGAAACACCATATATTTT.

The genes are TRBV6-2 or TRBV6-3 and TRBJ2-1; unclear D gene. V gave up 5 bases and J gave up 3 bases, with 8 bases separating them. Germline lookup yields CDR1 MNHEY and CDR2 SVGEGT. The CDR3 consists of 13 residues. The CDR3 is CASSTRSYNEQFF. Here the CDR3 DNA reads TGTGCCAGCAGTACCCGTAGCTACAATGAGCAGTTCTTC.

The chain employs TRBV7-2 and TRBJ2-4; D might be TRBD1 (7 bases). CDR1 SGHTA and CDR2 FQGNSA come from the germline V gene. This CDR3 has 13 amino acids. Trimming took off 6 bases at V and 4 bases at J, with 10 bases between the two ends. This chain's CDR3 is CASRAGGKNIQYF. DNA of the CDR3: TGTGCCAGCAGGGCAGGGGGGAAAAACATTCAGTACTTC.

This clone was counted between two and nine times. The chain combines TRBV4-3 with TRBJ1-1; 7 nucleotides align to TRBD1. This CDR3 spans 15 amino acids. V lost 0 bases, J lost 1 base, and 2 bases stayed unmatched. The germline V gene encodes CDR1 LGHNA and CDR2 YSLEER. The CDR3 here is CASSQDWTGNTEAFF. As DNA, the CDR3 is TGCGCCAGCAGCCAAGATTGGACAGGGAACACTGAAGCTTTCTTT.

This clone was seen only once. The chain employs TRBV19 and TRBJ2-7; the D gene is possibly TRBD1 (5 bases). Germline V gene data show CDR1 as LNHDA and CDR2 as SQIVND (reference sequence). V lost 2 bases and J 2 bases, leaving 16 bases between the germline ends. The CDR3 has 16 residues. CDR3 nucleotides: TGTGCCAGTAGTATACGAACCGGCCCAGGGACCTACGAGCAGTACTTC. Amino acids: CASSIRTGPGTYEQYF.

This clone was counted a few times. The chain combines TRBV9 with TRBJ1-2, with 7 bases aligning to TRBD1. Germline V CDR1 and CDR2: SGDLS, YYNGEE. Trimming removed 4 bases from V and 7 bases from J; junction bases left unmatched: 10. The CDR3 has 14 residues. The CDR3 region is CASSRLEGAGGYTF. DNA of the CDR3: TGTGCCAGCAGCCGACTGGAGGGGGCTGGTGGCTACACCTTC. Full variable domain (rest looked up from reference TRBV9 and TRBJ1-2): DSGVTQTPKHLITATGQRVTLRCSPRSGDLSVYWYQQSLDQGLQFLIQYYNGEERAKGNILERFSAQQFPDLHSELNLSSLELGDSALYFCASSRLEGAGGYTFGSGTRLTVV.

V gene TRBV11-2 combines with J gene TRBJ2-7; TRBD2 aligns across 8 bases. Germline CDR1 SGHAT, CDR2 FQNNGV. The CDR3 loop spans 15 amino acids. V shed 1 base and J 4 bases; nucleotides not matched to a gene: 6. CDR3: CASSLVSSGAYEQYF. The CDR3 DNA follows: TGTGCCAGCAGCTTAGTAAGTAGCGGGGCTTACGAGCAGTACTTC.

This clone was detected only once. The genes are TRBV5-8 and TRBJ1-4; no clear D gene. CDR1 and CDR2 from the germline V gene are SGHTS and YDEGEE. This CDR3 spans 15 amino acids. The ends were cut back, 4 bases at V and 0 bases at J, with 10 bases in the middle. CDR3 DNA sequence: TGTGCCAGCAGCCCGCAGATTGCAACTAATGAAAAACTGTTTTTT. Its translation is CASSPQIATNEKLFF.

The rearrangement uses TRBV10-3 and TRBJ1-1, with TRBD1 matching over 7 bases. Per the germline V gene, CDR1 is ENHRY and CDR2 is SYGVKD. V was pared by 2 bases and J by 0 bases, with 3 bases of the junction left unmatched. The CDR3 has 15 amino acids. This CDR3 reads CAISETGDMNTEAFF. The CDR3 DNA reads as TGTGCCATCAGTGAGACAGGGGACATGAACACTGAAGCTTTCTTT.

The CDR3 DNA sequence: TGTGCCAGCAGTGATGGTCTAGCGGGAATACTTGAGCAGTTCTTC. Translation gives CASSDGLAGILEQFF. The rearrangement uses TRBV2 and TRBJ2-1; 9 bases line up with TRBD2. Germline V lookup: CDR1 SNHLY, CDR2 FYNNEI. The trim removed 3 bases at V and 9 bases at J, leaving 9 bases unmatched. The CDR3 spans 15 residues.

This clone was picked up one time. V and J are TRBV19 and TRBJ1-1, with D unclear. The CDR3 has 13 amino acids. The germline V gene encodes CDR1 LNHDA and CDR2 SQIVND (reference sequence). The ends were cut back, 5 bases at V and 5 bases at J, with 12 bases in the middle. The CDR3 DNA reads as TGTGCCAGTAGTCATGTCGCCCTAACTGAAGCTTTCTTT. This gives the protein CASSHVALTEAFF. The full variable domain, rest sourced from reference TRBV19 and TRBJ1-1, is DGGITQSPKYLFRKEGQNVTLSCEQNLNHDAMYWYRQDPGQGLRLIYYSQIVNDFQKGDIAEGYSVSREKKESFPLTVTSAQKNPTAFYLCASSHVALTEAFFGQGTRLTVV.

The rearrangement links TRBV19 to TRBJ2-5, with 9 bases identical to TRBD1. Unmatched junction bases numbered 2, after V lost 1 base and J lost 5 bases. This CDR3 region has 14 residues. Germline loops: CDR1 LNHDA, CDR2 SQIVND (reference sequence). CDR3 region: CASSIGDRDETQYF. The CDR3 bases are TGTGCCAGTAGTATAGGGGACAGGGATGAGACCCAGTACTTC. Full variable domain (outside the CDR3, taken from reference TRBV19 and TRBJ2-5): DGGITQSPKYLFRKEGQNVTLSCEQNLNHDAMYWYRQDPGQGLRLIYYSQIVNDFQKGDIAEGYSVSREKKESFPLTVTSAQKNPTAFYLCASSIGDRDETQYFGPGTRLLVL.

The chain joins TRBV4-2 to TRBJ2-7; 9 nucleotides agree with TRBD1. The CDR3 sequence is 16 residues long. Germline trimming cut 4 bases from V and 0 bases from J; bases unmatched to any gene: 7. Germline CDR1 LGHNA, CDR2 YNFKEQ. CDR3 amino acids: CASSRRGTGSSYEQYF. The CDR3 region has the DNA TGTGCCAGCAGCCGTCGGGGGACAGGGAGCTCCTACGAGCAGTACTTC.

This clone came up once. The chain carries TRBV10-2 and TRBJ2-2; a possible D gene is TRBD1 (6 bases). Per germline, CDR1 WSHSY and CDR2 SAAADI. V lost 7 bases, J lost 4 bases, and 13 bases lay in between. The CDR3 consists of 14 residues. The CDR3 is CASKVRGSTGELFF. Here the CDR3 DNA reads TGCGCCAGCAAGGTCAGGGGCAGCACCGGGGAGCTGTTTTTT.

The chain employs TRBV7-9 and TRBJ1-4, with 8 bases matching TRBD1. CDR3 length: 14 amino acids. With V trimmed by 4 bases and J by 4 bases, 2 bases remained unmatched. Germline V gene sequence: CDR1 SEHNR, CDR2 FQNEAQ (reference sequence). The CDR3 sequence is CASSWDRNNEKLFF. The CDR3 region has the DNA TGTGCCAGCAGCTGGGACAGGAATAATGAAAAACTGTTTTTT.

The chain joins TRBV9 to TRBJ1-4; D is possibly TRBD1 (6 bases). From germline, CDR1 is SGDLS and CDR2 YYNGEE. V was pared by 4 bases and J by 2 bases, with 12 bases between. CDR3 length equals 15 residues. The CDR3: CASSLNTGTNEKLFF. CDR3 sequence (DNA): TGTGCCAGCAGCTTAAATACAGGGACTAATGAAAAACTGTTTTTT.

The rearrangement joins TRBV4-1 to TRBJ2-1; D is possibly TRBD2 (6 bases). The V and J ends lost 7 bases and 1 base respectively, with 14 bases between them. The CDR3 sequence is 15 residues long. Germline lookup yields CDR1 MGHRA and CDR2 YSYEKL. CDR3 region: CASTERVGSYNEQFF. CDR3 coding DNA: TGCGCCAGCACCGAGCGGGTCGGATCCTACAATGAGCAGTTCTTC.

The chain uses TRBV2 and TRBJ1-5; the D gene is possibly TRBD1 (6 bases). This CDR3 has 14 amino acids. Per the germline V gene, CDR1 is SNHLY and CDR2 is FYNNEI. Trimming stripped 6 bases from V and 0 bases from J, with 9 bases between. The CDR3: CASRQGLSNQPQHF. The CDR3 region has the DNA TGTGCCAGCAGACAGGGCCTTAGCAATCAGCCCCAGCATTTT.

The chain links TRBV7-2 to TRBJ1-6; 7 positions match TRBD1. The germline V gene encodes CDR1 SGHTA and CDR2 FQGNSA. V was pared by 4 bases and J by 9 bases, with 12 bases of the junction left unmatched. The CDR3 totals 16 residues. CDR3 region: CASSSTGQLLGSPLHF. As DNA, the CDR3 is TGTGCCAGCAGCTCGACAGGGCAGCTATTGGGTTCACCCCTCCACTTT.

The gene calls are TRBV28 and TRBJ1-2; 8 nucleotides line up with TRBD1. The V gene end was trimmed by 5 bases and the J gene end by 7 bases; junction bases not matched to a gene: 12. The germline gives CDR1 MDHEN, CDR2 SYDVKM. The CDR3 length is 15 residues. CDR3 nucleotides: TGTGCCAGCAGTCATCCGGACAGGGATGTCAGTGGCTACACCTTC. It encodes CASSHPDRDVSGYTF.